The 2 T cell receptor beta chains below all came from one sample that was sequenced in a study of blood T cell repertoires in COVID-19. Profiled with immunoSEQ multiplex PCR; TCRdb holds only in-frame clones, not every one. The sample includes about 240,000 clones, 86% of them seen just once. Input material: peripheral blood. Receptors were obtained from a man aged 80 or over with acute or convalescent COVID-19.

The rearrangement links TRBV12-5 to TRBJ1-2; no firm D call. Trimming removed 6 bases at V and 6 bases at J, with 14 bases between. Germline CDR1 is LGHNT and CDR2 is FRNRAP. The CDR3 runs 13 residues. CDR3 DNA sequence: TGTGCTAGTGGCAACCCTAGAACTCATGGCTACACCTTC. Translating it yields CASGNPRTHGYTF.

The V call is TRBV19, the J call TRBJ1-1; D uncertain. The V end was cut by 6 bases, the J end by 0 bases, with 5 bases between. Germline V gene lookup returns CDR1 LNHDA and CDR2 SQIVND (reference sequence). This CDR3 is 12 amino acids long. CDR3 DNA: TGTGCCAGTAGCACAGTGAACACTGAAGCTTTCTTT. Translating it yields CASSTVNTEAFF.